This record covers a single TCR beta chain. What it recognizes is unknown. The record originates from a study of cytomegalovirus exposure and HLA in healthy donors. The study ran its PCR with 60 Vbeta and 13 Jbeta primers. The repertoire was sequenced with immunoSEQ multiplex PCR; TCRdb's copy has only in-frame clones and lacks some. The sample carries roughly 130,000 clones, approximately 68% recorded once. Per the germline V gene, CDR1 is SGDLS and CDR2 is YYNGEE. The CDR3 has 18 residues. The ends were cut back, 3 bases at V and 4 bases at J, with 22 bases in the middle. Study-level findings and limits: Investigators reported 164 TCR beta chains as tied to cytomegalovirus. In vitro work confirmed that a few CMV-associated chains recognize CMV antigens. Later analysis identified several of the most significant clusters that appeared linked to common viral pathogens.

The sequenced material came from PBMCs. The source of this sequence is a man younger than 40 in good health and CMV-seropositive. V is TRBV9 and J is TRBJ1-4, with D possibly TRBD1 on 6 matching bases. The DNA of the CDR3 is TGTGCCAGCAGCGCCCGGGGGGGCCCCTCCACGCTTAATGAAAAACTGTTTTTT. Its protein is CASSARGGPSTLNEKLFF.